This TCR beta chain derives from a study of blood T cells in healthy people across ages. Regarding this clonotype: One end of the junction does not line up with germline, which may come from a read error.

The CDR3 sequence is 14 residues long. CDR1 and CDR2 (germline): SQVTM, ANQGSEA. Alongside a J-beta primer mix, a sample-barcoded 5' primer served in a second PCR lasting about 7 to 11 cycles. A template-switch adaptor containing 12 random nucleotides labeled each cDNA molecule. TCRdb re-analysed the 5' RACE reads in MiXCR, keeping a single row per CDR3 protein. The repertoire has some 1,500,000 distinct CDR3 sequences, roughly 43% of them found once; the top ten carry roughly 3.7%. The receptor was derived from a young woman in good health. This chain connects TRBV29-1 to TRBJ2-7; 10 bases are shared with TRBD1. Sequenced sample: blood. CDR3 amino acids: CRVARDRGSHEQYF. Written as DNA, the CDR3 is TGCCGCGTTGCCCGGGACAGGGGTTCCCACGAGCAGTACTTC.